These 25 T cell receptor beta chains came from one sample sequenced in a study of blood T cells in healthy people across ages. A second PCR, run for 7 to 11 cycles, used a sample-barcoded 5' primer plus a J-beta primer mix. One entry per CDR3 protein results from TCRdb running MiXCR on the 5' RACE reads. The profile shows around 1.7 million distinct CDR3 sequences, approximately 30% of them singletons. Sequencing was performed on blood. All receptors derive from a woman in her twenties or thirties in good health.

On this clonotype itself: A read error may be the cause here, since a much bigger clone is one base away. The chain employs TRBV10-1 and TRBJ2-5; D uncertain. Germline CDR1 is WNHNN and CDR2 is SYGVQD (reference sequence). The CDR3 is made up of 12 amino acids. Trimming took off 4 bases at V and 11 bases at J, with 14 bases between the two ends. In DNA form, the CDR3 reads TGCGCCAGCAGTGGTCCCCACAATGAGCAGTACTTC. Protein: CASSGPHNEQYF.

On this clonotype: The junction does not match germline at one end; this may be a read error. V and J are TRBV7-9 and TRBJ1-1; 9 positions agree with TRBD1. CDR1 and CDR2 (germline): SEHNR, FQNEAQ (reference sequence). The CDR3 is 14 amino acids. The CDR3 protein is CASTRGQGGTEAFF. The DNA of the CDR3 is TGTGCCAGCACCAGGGGACAGGGAGGAACTGAGGCTTTCTTT.

V is TRBV7-2 and J is TRBJ2-2; possibly TRBD2 for D (5 bases). Trimming pared 3 bases from V and 7 bases from J, leaving 12 bases between. Per the germline V gene, CDR1 is SGHTA and CDR2 is FQGNSA. This CDR3 contains 14 residues. Here the CDR3 DNA reads TGTGCCAGCAGCTTTGGTACGGGGATCGGGGAGCTGTTTTTT. Its translation: CASSFGTGIGELFF.

J is TRBJ1-3 and V is TRBV5-1; D gene uncertain. V was clipped by 1 base and J by 2 bases, with 10 bases between them. The CDR3 runs 15 residues. Germline loops: CDR1 SGHRS, CDR2 YFSETQ. CDR3 loop: CASSLRRATGNTIYF. The CDR3 coding sequence is TGCGCCAGCAGCTTGCGGAGGGCTACTGGAAACACCATATATTTT.

This chain uses TRBV28 with TRBJ2-7, with TRBD1 identical over 9 bases. This CDR3 has 15 amino acids. Germline V gene lookup returns CDR1 MDHEN and CDR2 SYDVKM. The J segment lost 1 base and the V segment lost 5 bases, leaving 6 bases of the junction unmatched. In nucleotides, the CDR3 is TGTGCCAGCAGTAGACCCGGGACAGGGTCCTACGAGCAGTACTTC. This translates into CASSRPGTGSYEQYF.

The chain has TRBV5-1 and TRBJ1-2; unclear D gene. Trimming pared 4 bases from V and 4 bases from J, leaving 20 bases between. The CDR3 has 16 amino acids. In germline, CDR1 is SGHRS, CDR2 YFSETQ. In DNA, the CDR3 is TGCGCCAGCAGCCCAACTACGACAATCCCCATCTATGGCTACACCTTC. It encodes CASSPTTTIPIYGYTF.

The chain recombines TRBV12-3 or TRBV12-4 with TRBJ2-7; 11 nucleotides line up with TRBD1. The V gene end was trimmed by 7 bases and the J gene end by 6 bases; junction bases not matched to a gene: 11. This CDR3 comprises 15 residues. This chain's CDR3 is CASTTGGTGGSEQYF. The DNA for the CDR3 is TGTGCCAGCACCACTGGCGGGACAGGGGGATCCGAGCAGTACTTC.

The genes are TRBV20-1 and TRBJ2-2; D not resolved. With 3 bases removed from V and 3 bases from J, the gap between germline ends came to 5 bases. CDR1 DFQATT and CDR2 SNEGSKA come from the germline V gene (reference sequence). There are 12 residues in the CDR3. The chain's CDR3 is CSASRYTGELFF. CDR3 nucleotide sequence: TGCAGTGCTAGCCGCTACACCGGGGAGCTGTTTTTT.

V is TRBV12-3 or TRBV12-4 and J is TRBJ2-5, with TRBD1 identical over 8 bases. The CDR3 totals 15 residues. Trimming removed 6 bases from V and 4 bases from J; junction bases left unmatched: 10. The CDR3 region is CASSIQGAPRETQYF. As DNA, the CDR3 is TGTGCCAGCAGCATCCAGGGGGCGCCCCGAGAGACCCAGTACTTC.

This clonotype has a handful of counts. The chain employs TRBV20-1 and TRBJ2-1; 8 bases are a match to TRBD2. Germline CDR1 DFQATT, CDR2 SNEGSKA (reference sequence). V shed 8 bases and J 6 bases; nucleotides not matched to a gene: 9. The CDR3 is 13 residues long. The CDR3 nucleotides are TGCAGTACGGGGGGGCCGGTAATCAATGAGCAGTTCTTC. This translates into CSTGGPVINEQFF.

Points on this clonotype: This may arise from a read error, as a much more abundant clone is one base away. The chain has TRBV7-2 and TRBJ2-7, with TRBD1 matching over 12 bases. With V trimmed by 6 bases and J by 3 bases, 6 bases remained unmatched. Germline CDR1 is SGHTA and CDR2 is FQGNSA. CDR3 length: 15 residues. The CDR3 is CASRRDRGPSYEQYF. CDR3 in DNA: TGTGCCAGCAGACGGGACAGGGGGCCGAGCTACGAGCAGTACTTC.

This chain connects TRBV20-1 to TRBJ1-2, with D uncertain. The CDR3 covers 15 residues. Germline V gene sequence: CDR1 DFQATT, CDR2 SNEGSKA (reference sequence). Deletions cut 0 bases from V and 4 bases from J, with 15 bases between. The CDR3 DNA follows: TGCAGTGCTAGAGATATCGGCAGTCCGCTCTATGGCTACACCTTC. It translates to CSARDIGSPLYGYTF.

The chain links TRBV20-1 to TRBJ1-5; TRBD1 is a possible D gene (5 bases). CDR1 and CDR2 from the germline V gene are DFQATT and SNEGSKA (reference sequence). Trimming shortened V by 5 bases and J by 4 bases, and 15 bases separated the two germline ends. The CDR3 contains 14 residues. The CDR3 loop is CSAGGAAPNQPQHF. The DNA of the CDR3 is TGCAGTGCTGGAGGGGCAGCCCCAAATCAGCCCCAGCATTTT.

This clonotype was counted at least ten times. The chain employs TRBV20-1 and TRBJ2-5; TRBD2 might be the D (6 bases). The CDR3 is 13 amino acids. CDR1 DFQATT and CDR2 SNEGSKA come from the germline V gene (reference sequence). Trimming took off 3 bases at V and 5 bases at J, with 13 bases between the two ends. The CDR3 nucleotides are TGCAGTGCTAGCTTGTTAGCGGCGGAGACCCAGTACTTC. It yields the protein CSASLLAAETQYF.

This clonotype was counted only a few times. Germline and junction disagree at one end, which may indicate a read error. V and J are TRBV20-1 and TRBJ1-2; no clear D. This CDR3 has 13 residues. Germline V lookup: CDR1 DFQATT, CDR2 SNEGSKA (reference sequence). The CDR3 protein is CSARDGANYGYTF. The CDR3 nucleotides read TGCAGTGCTCGAGACGGAGCTAACTATGGCTACACCTTC.

The chain couples TRBV12-3 or TRBV12-4 to TRBJ2-3, with 9 bases aligning to TRBD2. The CDR3 runs to 16 residues. J was trimmed by 0 bases and V by 5 bases; bases with no gene match: 6. CDR3 DNA: TGTGCCAGCAGTGACTATAGCGGGGGAAGCACAGATACGCAGTATTTT. It translates to CASSDYSGGSTDTQYF.

The gene calls are TRBV6-6 and TRBJ2-1, with 7 bases that match TRBD2. The end of the DNA fits TRBJ2-7 better, so the J call may be wrong. CDR1 is MNHNY and CDR2 is SVGAGI in the germline V gene (reference sequence). This CDR3 has 14 amino acids. DNA for the CDR3: TGTGCCAGCACCGAGCGGGGACCCTACAATGAGCAGTACTTC. It specifies CASTERGPYNEQYF.

In this sample, this clonotype turned up a few times. The rearrangement uses TRBV6-5 and TRBJ2-1; D might be TRBD2 (5 bases). Trimming removed 5 bases from V and 8 bases from J, with 19 bases in between. Looked up from germline, CDR1 is MNHEY and CDR2 is SVGAGI. The CDR3 totals 15 residues. In DNA, the CDR3 is TGTGCCAGCAGTCTTTACCTACTAGAAATGGATGAGCAGTTCTTC. Amino acids: CASSLYLLEMDEQFF.

This clonotype was observed at least ten times. The chain employs TRBV12-3 or TRBV12-4 and TRBJ2-5, with D perhaps assigned TRBD1 or TRBD2 (7 bases each). The CDR3 spans 15 residues. The V gene lost 8 bases and the J gene lost 4 bases, with 20 bases spanning the gap. As DNA, the CDR3 is TGTGCCAGCGCCCTCAGGGGGGGGATAGGAGAGACCCAGTACTTC. Translating gives CASALRGGIGETQYF.

Many counts were recorded for this clonotype. The chain employs TRBV4-3 and TRBJ2-4, with D tentatively TRBD1 (7 bases). V lost 0 bases and J 6 bases, leaving 12 bases between the germline ends. Germline-derived CDR1 and CDR2 are LGHNA and YSLEER. This CDR3 region has 15 residues. CDR3 amino acids: CASSQEYRGGNIQYF. For the CDR3, the DNA is TGCGCCAGCAGCCAAGAGTACAGGGGAGGAAACATTCAGTACTTC.

This chain connects TRBV5-1 to TRBJ2-7; D is unresolved. CDR1 is SGHRS, CDR2 YFSETQ, per germline. The CDR3 spans 16 residues. V was cut by 7 bases and J by 5 bases, with 25 bases left in between. As DNA, the CDR3 is TGCGCCAGCTGCGTGGCCCTCAGTGGGGAAGGAAACGAGCAGTACTTC. Encoded protein: CASCVALSGEGNEQYF. The full variable domain, in which reference TRBV5-1 and TRBJ2-7 provide the parts outside the CDR3, is KAGVTQTPRYLIKTRGQQVTLSCSPISGHRSVSWYQQTPGQGLQFLFEYFSETQRNKGNFPGRFSGRQFSNSRSEMNVSTLELGDSALYLCASCVALSGEGNEQYFGPGTRLTVT.

The J gene is TRBJ1-2, the V gene TRBV12-3 or TRBV12-4, with D tentatively TRBD1 (6 bases). This CDR3 is 13 amino acids long. Trimming cost V 6 bases and J 3 bases, with 11 bases left between them. The CDR3 nucleotides read TGTGCCAGCAGCCGCGGGGGGCACTATGGCTACACCTTC. Amino acid sequence: CASSRGGHYGYTF.

This clonotype was picked up a small number of times. The chain joins TRBV12-3 or TRBV12-4 to TRBJ2-1; perhaps D is TRBD1 or TRBD2 (5 bases each). The CDR3 is made up of 12 amino acids. CDR3 sequence (DNA): TGTGTCGGCCGAACCGGGACGAATGAGCAGTTCTTC. As protein: CVGRTGTNEQFF.

The V and J genes are TRBV18 and TRBJ1-1; TRBD1 matches 8 bases. CDR1 KGHSH and CDR2 LQKENI come from the germline V gene. V lost 4 bases to trimming and J lost 7 bases; unmatched junction nucleotides: 5. The CDR3 spans 13 residues. The CDR3 spells CASSQGTGIEAFF. The CDR3 DNA is TGTGCCAGCTCACAGGGGACAGGAATTGAAGCTTTCTTT.

This clonotype has a handful of counts. This chain joins TRBV7-2 and TRBJ2-3, with D perhaps TRBD2 (6 bases). Germline V gives CDR1 SGHTA, CDR2 FQGNSA. The CDR3 covers 17 residues. Trimming left V 2 bases short and J 0 bases short, with 15 bases between. The CDR3, as DNA: TGTGCCAGCAGCTTAATTAGTGGCGGGACTAGCACAGATACGCAGTATTTT. Translating gives CASSLISGGTSTDTQYF.